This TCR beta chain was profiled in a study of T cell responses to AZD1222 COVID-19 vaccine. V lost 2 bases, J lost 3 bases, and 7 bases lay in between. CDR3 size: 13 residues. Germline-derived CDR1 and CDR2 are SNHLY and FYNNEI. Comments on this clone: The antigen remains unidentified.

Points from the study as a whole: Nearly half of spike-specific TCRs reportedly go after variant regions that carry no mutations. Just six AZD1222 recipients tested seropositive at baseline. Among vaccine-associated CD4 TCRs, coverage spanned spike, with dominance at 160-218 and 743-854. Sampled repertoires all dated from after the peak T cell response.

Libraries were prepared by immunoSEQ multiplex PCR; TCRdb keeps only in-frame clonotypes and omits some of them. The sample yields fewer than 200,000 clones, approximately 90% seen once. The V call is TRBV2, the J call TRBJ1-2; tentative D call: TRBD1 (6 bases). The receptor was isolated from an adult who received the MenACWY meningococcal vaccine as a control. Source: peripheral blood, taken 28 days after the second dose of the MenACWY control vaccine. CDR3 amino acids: CASSESGDYGYTF. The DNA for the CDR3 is TGTGCCAGCAGTGAATCAGGGGACTATGGCTACACCTTC.